This entry is about one TCR beta chain. Antigen specificity is unknown. The data stem from a study of T cell clonotyping in hematopoietic cell transplantation. Overall study results and limits: Few recipient clonotypes overlapped donors; over 95% were de novo at given depth. Cells were unsorted, so CD4 and CD8 contributions were not separated.

With 3 bases removed from V and 7 bases from J, the gap between germline ends came to 18 bases. This CDR3 contains 15 residues. Germline loops: CDR1 MNHNS, CDR2 SASEGT. The table came from immunoSEQ multiplex PCR; TCRdb's copy has only in-frame clones and leaves some out. The sample lists approximately 75,000 clones; 94% were seen once. This clonotype was obtained from a man between 45 and 60 years old in good health. Some clones in this sample may be carry-over from other donors' samples. Sequencing input: peripheral blood mononuclear cells. The chain uses TRBV6-1 and TRBJ2-5; tentatively, D is TRBD2 (5 bases). The CDR3 region is CASSDVVSVGGTQYF. DNA for the CDR3: TGTGCCAGCAGTGACGTAGTGAGTGTTGGAGGGACCCAGTACTTC.